What follows are 23 T cell receptor beta chains derived from one specimen sequenced in a study of spatial heterogeneity in lung cancer. TCRdb reprocessed the 5' RACE reads with MiXCR, giving one entry per CDR3 protein. The table has about 3,300 distinct CDR3 sequences, around 3.5% seen once. Which antigens these TCRs recognize remains unknown. The time point denotes: sample taken at primary tumor resection. Whole-study results and caveats: Higher tumor mutation counts went along with higher counts of expanded intratumoral alpha and beta TCRs.

The sequencing used lung tumor tissue, collected at surgery. These receptors all come from a male donor with early-stage non-small cell lung cancer.

In this sample, this clonotype is medium-sized (0.01 to 0.1%). The gene calls are TRBV20-1 and TRBJ2-7, with a weak D call TRBD2 (6 bases). Trimming shortened V by 4 bases and J by 4 bases, and 17 bases separated the two germline ends. CDR3 length: 14 residues. The germline V gene encodes CDR1 DFQATT and CDR2 SNEGSKA (reference sequence). The CDR3 nucleotides read TGCAGTGCTACCCTCGCGGGAAACCCTTACGAGCAGTACGTC. This gives the protein CSATLAGNPYEQYV.

By its share, this clonotype is medium-sized. The chain recombines TRBV7-8 with TRBJ2-7; TRBD1 matches at 10 bases. CDR3 size: 18 residues. Germline lookup yields CDR1 SGHVS and CDR2 FQNEAQ. J lost 1 base, V lost 5 bases, and 14 bases had no gene match. The CDR3 loop is CASSASRMTGGPSYEQYF. The CDR3 bases are TGTGCCAGCAGCGCTAGTAGGATGACAGGGGGCCCGTCCTACGAGCAGTACTTC.

This clonotype was seen many times. The chain recombines TRBV7-8 with TRBJ2-7; D uncertain. Germline values: CDR1 SGHVS, CDR2 FQNEAQ. The CDR3 totals 16 residues. V gave up 4 bases and J gave up 3 bases, with 19 bases separating them. The CDR3 loop reads CASSSRPGLPVYEQYF. The CDR3 coding sequence is TGTGCCAGCAGCTCTAGGCCGGGTCTACCAGTCTACGAGCAGTACTTC.

This clonotype is medium-sized. The gene calls are TRBV5-4 and TRBJ2-2; D is unresolved. The CDR3 is made up of 12 amino acids. The V and J ends lost 4 bases and 7 bases respectively, with 8 bases between them. In germline, CDR1 is SGHNT, CDR2 YYREEE (reference sequence). The CDR3 DNA is TGTGCCAGCAGCCTTGAGGTCGGGGAGCTGTTTTTT. Protein product: CASSLEVGELFF. Using reference TRBV5-4 and TRBJ2-2 for the parts outside the CDR3, the full variable domain is ETGVTQSPTHLIKTRGQQVTLRCSSQSGHNTVSWYQQALGQGPQFIFQYYREEENGRGNFPPRFSGLQFPNYSSELNVNALELDDSALYLCASSLEVGELFFGEGSRLTVL.

This clonotype is medium-sized. The chain is built from TRBV7-8 and TRBJ1-2, with D perhaps matching TRBD1 (6 bases). The CDR3 contains 12 residues. V was pared by 5 bases and J by 8 bases, with 12 bases between. Germline V CDR1 and CDR2: SGHVS, FQNEAQ. The CDR3 protein is CASSPRGNGYTF. As DNA, the CDR3 is TGTGCCAGCAGCCCTAGGGGGAACGGCTACACCTTC.

This clonotype is deemed medium-sized (0.01 to 0.1%). This chain joins TRBV6-6 and TRBJ2-4; D gene unclear. CDR1 is MNHNY, CDR2 SVGAGI, per germline (reference sequence). Trimming removed 6 bases at V and 1 base at J, with 4 bases between. This CDR3 spans 12 amino acids. CDR3 residues: CASREAKNIQYF. Written as DNA, the CDR3 is TGTGCCAGCAGAGAGGCCAAAAACATTCAGTACTTC.

By sample share, this clonotype is medium-sized. The rearrangement joins TRBV20-1 to TRBJ2-7, with D maybe TRBD2 (5 bases). The CDR3 totals 16 residues. Trimming left V 0 bases short and J 0 bases short, with 15 bases between. CDR1 is DFQATT, CDR2 SNEGSKA, per germline (reference sequence). Here the CDR3 reads CSARDEGAGDSYEQYF. The CDR3 coding sequence is TGCAGTGCTAGAGATGAGGGAGCAGGTGACTCCTACGAGCAGTACTTC.

This clonotype is labeled medium-sized (0.01 to 0.1%). The chain is built from TRBV29-1 and TRBJ2-5; D gene ambiguous. The length of the CDR3 is 13 residues. Germline V lookup: CDR1 SQVTM, CDR2 ANQGSEA. Trimming took off 6 bases at V and 2 bases at J, with 13 bases between the two ends. CDR3 sequence (DNA): TGCAGCGTAGCCCCTGACGGTCAAGAGACCCAGTACTTC. This encodes CSVAPDGQETQYF.

This clonotype is medium-sized (0.01 to 0.1%). The rearrangement links TRBV5-5 to TRBJ1-5; no clear D. CDR1 SGHKS and CDR2 YYEKEE come from the germline V gene (reference sequence). The V and J ends lost 1 base and 2 bases respectively, with 7 bases between them. CDR3 size: 14 residues. The CDR3 loop is CASSLMWGNQPQHF. The DNA of the CDR3 is TGTGCCAGCAGCTTGATGTGGGGCAATCAGCCCCAGCATTTT.

This clonotype was counted at least ten times. The chain has TRBV12-3 or TRBV12-4 and TRBJ2-3; 9 bases align to TRBD2. With V trimmed by 4 bases and J by 2 bases, 13 bases remained unmatched. CDR3 length: 18 amino acids. The CDR3 spells CASSYTPGLAGHTDTQYF. CDR3 DNA: TGTGCCAGCAGTTATACCCCAGGGCTAGCGGGACACACAGATACGCAGTATTTT.

This clonotype was recorded at least ten times. The rearrangement joins TRBV29-1 to TRBJ1-6, with D hard to call. This CDR3 contains 13 residues. In germline, CDR1 is SQVTM, CDR2 ANQGSEA. V lost 1 base and J 4 bases, leaving 5 bases between the germline ends. The CDR3 here is CSVEASYNSPLHF. For the CDR3, the DNA is TGCAGCGTTGAAGCCAGTTATAATTCACCCCTCCACTTT.

This clonotype ranks as medium-sized. V and J are TRBV7-8 and TRBJ2-4; D is perhaps TRBD1 or TRBD2 (5 bases each). This CDR3 spans 15 amino acids. Trimming cost V 3 bases and J 4 bases, with 13 bases left between them. Germline CDR1 SGHVS, CDR2 FQNEAQ. The CDR3: CASSLGTAPKNIQYF. CDR3 DNA sequence: TGTGCCAGCAGCTTGGGGACCGCCCCGAAAAACATTCAGTACTTC.

The chain uses TRBV4-2 and TRBJ1-2, with D perhaps matching TRBD1 (5 bases). The V and J ends lost 1 base and 0 bases respectively, with 9 bases between them. The germline gives CDR1 LGHNA, CDR2 YNFKEQ. The CDR3 runs 15 residues. The CDR3 DNA reads TGTGCCAGCAGCCAAGTACAGGAAACTAACTATGGCTACACCTTC. Amino acid sequence: CASSQVQETNYGYTF.

At least ten counts were recorded for this clonotype. V gene TRBV9 combines with J gene TRBJ1-5, with TRBD1 as a possible D gene (5 bases). The germline gives CDR1 SGDLS, CDR2 YYNGEE. The CDR3 contains 15 residues. Trimming pared 4 bases from V and 6 bases from J, leaving 17 bases between. The CDR3 loop reads CASSLEVGGGQPQHF. The CDR3 bases are TGTGCCAGCAGCTTAGAGGTTGGGGGAGGTCAGCCCCAGCATTTT.

This clonotype was detected many times. This chain uses TRBV5-1 with TRBJ1-2; no clear D. This CDR3 comprises 14 residues. The germline V gene encodes CDR1 SGHRS and CDR2 YFSETQ. Trimming pared 2 bases from V and 4 bases from J, leaving 12 bases between. The CDR3 coding sequence is TGCGCCAGCAGCTTTGACCGTAAAACCTATGGCTACACCTTC. This gives the protein CASSFDRKTYGYTF.

This clonotype was picked up a small number of times. This chain connects TRBV20-1 to TRBJ2-2; weak D call: TRBD1 (6 bases). V was pared by 5 bases and J by 4 bases, with 14 bases between. The CDR3 contains 14 residues. Germline loops: CDR1 DFQATT, CDR2 SNEGSKA (reference sequence). CDR3 amino acids: CSASGALGTGELFF. The CDR3 nucleotides read TGCAGTGCTTCAGGGGCCCTGGGCACCGGGGAGCTGTTTTTT.

Within the sample, this clonotype is medium-sized. The J gene is TRBJ2-2, the V gene TRBV9, with TRBD1 as a possible D gene (5 bases). With 4 bases removed from V and 5 bases from J, the gap between germline ends came to 15 bases. Germline V gene data show CDR1 as SGDLS and CDR2 as YYNGEE. The CDR3 contains 15 residues. The CDR3 DNA reads TGTGCCAGCAGCCCCGGGTTAGGGGAAACCGGGGAGCTGTTTTTT. Encoded protein: CASSPGLGETGELFF.

This clonotype was seen ten or more times. The V gene is TRBV7-9, the J gene TRBJ1-4; TRBD1 matches 7 bases. J gave up 8 bases and V 2 bases, and 8 bases lay outside the gene matches. Germline lookup yields CDR1 SEHNR and CDR2 FQNEAQ (reference sequence). This CDR3 spans 15 amino acids. CDR3 sequence reads: CASSLMGTDGEKLFF. The DNA for the CDR3 is TGTGCCAGCAGCTTAATGGGGACAGACGGGGAAAAACTGTTTTTT.

This clonotype has a count of ten or more. This rearrangement joins TRBV27 to TRBJ1-2; D is undetermined. This CDR3 has 14 amino acids. Trimming took 3 bases from V and 8 from J, leaving 16 bases between them. Germline lookup yields CDR1 MNHEY and CDR2 SMNVEV (reference sequence). The CDR3 here is CASSFRLGGDGYTF. CDR3 bases: TGTGCCAGCAGTTTTAGATTGGGCGGAGACGGCTACACCTTC.

This clonotype was detected ten times or more. The CDR3 DNA sequence: TGTGCCAGCAGCTTAGTAAGGACAGGGAACACTGAAGCTTTCTTT. It codes for CASSLVRTGNTEAFF. The rearrangement links TRBV7-8 to TRBJ1-1; the match to TRBD1 covers 7 bases. V shed 1 base and J 1 base; nucleotides not matched to a gene: 3. In germline, CDR1 is SGHVS, CDR2 FQNEAQ. There are 15 residues in the CDR3.

This clonotype is categorized as medium-sized. The chain uses TRBV19 and TRBJ2-2, with D possibly being TRBD2 (5 bases). The length of the CDR3 is 16 residues. Deletions cut 3 bases from V and 6 bases from J, with 17 bases between. Per germline, CDR1 LNHDA and CDR2 SQIVND (reference sequence). The CDR3: CASSIKGPGWPGELFF. The CDR3 DNA sequence: TGTGCCAGTAGTATCAAGGGCCCGGGGTGGCCCGGGGAGCTGTTTTTT.

In its sample, this clonotype ranks as medium-sized (0.01 to 0.1%). The CDR3, as DNA: TGTGCCAGCAGTTCAGGGCTAGCGGGGGCCTCCCGCCAAGAGACCCAGTACTTC. This sequence encodes CASSSGLAGASRQETQYF. V and J are TRBV12-3 or TRBV12-4 and TRBJ2-5, with 10 bases matching TRBD2. This CDR3 contains 18 residues. Trimming at V came to 4 bases and at J to 1 base, leaving 12 bases not matched to a gene.

This clonotype counts as medium-sized. The chain links TRBV6-5 to TRBJ2-2; D is possibly TRBD1 (5 bases). Trimming removed 5 bases from V and 6 bases from J, with 13 bases in between. Germline CDR1 MNHEY, CDR2 SVGAGI. The CDR3 contains 14 residues. DNA of the CDR3: TGTGCCAGCAGTCCCTCCCAGGGCGCCGGGGAGCTGTTTTTT. Translation gives CASSPSQGAGELFF.